The source of this T cell receptor beta chain is a study of yellow fever vaccine responses in identical twins. The J segment lost 4 bases and the V segment lost 1 base, leaving 7 bases of the junction unmatched. CDR1 SGHAT and CDR2 FQNNGV come from the germline V gene. This CDR3 comprises 16 residues. For this clonotype: The antigen is not known.

Study-level results: Reportedly, the response of twins' T cells to the vaccine seemed partly convergent, partly personalized.

TCRdb reprocessed the RT-PCR reads via MiXCR and lists one record per CDR3 protein. Of 2,000 or so distinct CDR3 sequences detected, about 80% appear once; the ten largest clones hold about 8.3%. This TCR was recovered from a woman aged 18-29 years who received the yellow fever vaccine. The sample in question was T cells from blood (PBMCs), unsorted or a sorted subset (not recorded which), obtained before or after yellow fever vaccination (not recorded which). The V call is TRBV11-2, the J call TRBJ2-1; 7 nucleotides match TRBD2. CDR3 loop: CASSLGVGGAYNEQFF. The CDR3 region has the DNA TGTGCCAGCAGCTTAGGGGTGGGAGGGGCATACAATGAGCAGTTCTTC.